This passage covers 24 T cell receptor beta chains from one sample sequenced in a study of identical twins (dated by TCRdb to 2015 to 2016). Library creation used 5' RACE. Sequencer: Illumina HiSeq 2000. In TCRdb, the public reads were trimmed at Q25 with fastp and aligned with MiXCR, with productive beta chains retained. All rows with the same CDR3 protein become a single entry with the most common DNA and genes. Recorded for this sample are about 390,000 distinct CDR3 sequences; approximately 9.1% of them occurred a single time. In total, the top ten clones hold about 8.1% of the sample. Sample: naive T cells sorted from blood. According to the study, the label for this sample's cell subset or site signals: cells isolated with a human naive T-cell isolation kit. The receptors originated from a woman in her fifties or sixties in good health.

The chain has TRBV12-3 or TRBV12-4 and TRBJ2-1, with D possibly being TRBD2 (5 bases). The CDR3 is 18 residues long. Trimming took off 5 bases at V and 0 bases at J, with 20 bases between the two ends. The CDR3 nucleotides are TGTGCCAGCAGTACCTCAGAATTCCTAGCCGTCTCCTACAATGAGCAGTTCTTC. This gives the protein CASSTSEFLAVSYNEQFF.

Here the CDR3 reads CAFGPQPRPTNSGNTIYF. DNA for the CDR3: TGTGCCTTCGGCCCCCAGCCTAGGCCCACTAACTCTGGAAACACCATATATTTT. This chain joins TRBV10-3 and TRBJ1-3; D gene uncertain. Per the germline V gene, CDR1 is ENHRY and CDR2 is SYGVKD. V lost 11 bases and J lost 0, with 26 bases in between. The CDR3 is 18 residues long.

This chain connects TRBV5-1 to TRBJ2-1, with a tentative D call TRBD2 (5 bases). V lost 2 bases and J 0 bases, leaving 9 bases between the germline ends. CDR1 and CDR2 from the germline V gene are SGHRS and YFSETQ. The CDR3 contains 15 residues. Here the CDR3 reads CASSFIRDSYNEQFF. CDR3 bases: TGCGCCAGCAGCTTTATACGGGACTCCTACAATGAGCAGTTCTTC.

This clonotype was observed many times. The chain has TRBV15 and TRBJ2-7; D remains unclear. V was cut by 1 base and J by 7 bases, with 11 bases left in between. In germline, CDR1 is LNHNV, CDR2 YYDKDF (reference sequence). This CDR3 is built from 13 residues. The CDR3 coding sequence is TGTGCCACCAGCAGAGTCCCCCTGGGGGAGCAGTACGTC. This translates into CATSRVPLGEQYV.

This clonotype was counted ten times or more. This chain joins TRBV6-5 and TRBJ1-1; D may be TRBD1 (5 bases). The ends were cut back, 7 bases at V and 1 base at J, with 10 bases in the middle. CDR1 and CDR2 (germline): MNHEY, SVGAGI. The CDR3 loop spans 13 amino acids. The DNA of the CDR3 is TGTGCCAGCAACCGACAGAGGAACACTGAAGCTTTCTTT. It encodes CASNRQRNTEAFF.

This clonotype was recorded a few times. The rearrangement uses TRBV20-1 and TRBJ2-6; D assignment may be TRBD1 or TRBD2 (5 bases each). Germline CDR1 DFQATT, CDR2 SNEGSKA (reference sequence). This CDR3 is 15 amino acids long. V lost 6 bases to trimming and J lost 12 bases, with 24 bases between them. In DNA, the CDR3 is TGCAGTGCCCTCACTCCCATTCCTGGGGCGGGCGTCCTGACTTTC. Protein: CSALTPIPGAGVLTF.

This clonotype was detected a few times. The chain employs TRBV5-5 and TRBJ2-5; TRBD1 aligns across 7 bases. The ends lost 3 bases at V and 5 bases at J; junction bases unmatched: 7. CDR1 SGHKS and CDR2 YYEKEE come from the germline V gene (reference sequence). The CDR3 spans 14 residues. As DNA, the CDR3 is TGTGCCAGCAGCTCATTAACAGGGGTGGAGACCCAGTACTTC. Translating it yields CASSSLTGVETQYF. The entire variable domain, with the rest obtained from reference TRBV5-5 and TRBJ2-5, is as follows: DAGVTQSPTHLIKTRGQQVTLRCSPISGHKSVSWYQQVLGQGPQFIFQYYEKEERGRGNFPDRFSARQFPNYSSELNVNALLLGDSALYLCASSSLTGVETQYFGPGTRLLVL.

This clonotype was seen a few times. V and J are TRBV14 and TRBJ2-5; 9 nucleotides align to TRBD1. The CDR3 runs 15 residues. The V and J ends lost 4 bases and 5 bases, in that order; junction bases with no gene match: 8. Germline V gene lookup returns CDR1 SGHDN and CDR2 FVKESK. The CDR3 sequence: CASSLLTGGGETQYF. The CDR3 DNA is TGTGCCAGCAGCCTGCTAACAGGGGGCGGGGAGACCCAGTACTTC.

This clonotype was recorded a few times. V and J are TRBV20-1 and TRBJ2-1, with D perhaps matching TRBD2 (5 bases). In germline, CDR1 is DFQATT, CDR2 SNEGSKA (reference sequence). Between the trimmed V and J ends, which lost 5 bases and 6 bases, there was a span of 23 bases. The CDR3 is 16 residues long. The chain's CDR3 is CSAPRVGGSPSNEQFF. CDR3 nucleotide sequence: TGCAGTGCTCCCCGCGTCGGAGGCTCCCCCAGCAATGAGCAGTTCTTC.

This clonotype has more than one count but fewer than ten. The chain combines TRBV29-1 with TRBJ2-5; 10 bases agree with TRBD2. V lost 3 bases, J lost 5 bases, and 15 bases stayed unmatched. The germline CDR1 and CDR2 sequences are SQVTM and ANQGSEA. The CDR3 has 17 residues. CDR3 coding DNA: TGCAGCGTTGATCCAGCGGGGGGGAATATTGTATATGAGACCCAGTACTTC. Encoded protein: CSVDPAGGNIVYETQYF.

The chain uses TRBV20-1 and TRBJ1-1, with a weak D call TRBD1 (5 bases). Germline CDR1 and CDR2: DFQATT and SNEGSKA (reference sequence). Trimming cost V 2 bases and J 1 base, with 8 bases left between them. The CDR3 is made up of 13 amino acids. This CDR3 is CSARPGPNTEAFF. The DNA for the CDR3 is TGCAGTGCTAGACCGGGACCGAACACTGAAGCTTTCTTT.

This rearrangement joins TRBV27 to TRBJ2-3; 8 bases line up with TRBD2. This CDR3 has 16 amino acids. The V segment lost 8 bases and the J segment 5 bases; nucleotides outside the gene matches: 15. Per the germline V gene, CDR1 is MNHEY and CDR2 is SMNVEV (reference sequence). The CDR3 region has the DNA TGTGCCAGCTCCCCCCACGAGGCGGGAGGTAAAGATACGCAGTATTTT. It translates to CASSPHEAGGKDTQYF.

This clonotype was recorded many times. The V call is TRBV20-1, the J call TRBJ2-1, with 14 bases matching TRBD2. After removal of 6 bases from V and 0 bases from J, the junction contained 10 bases not matched to a gene. In germline, CDR1 is DFQATT, CDR2 SNEGSKA (reference sequence). CDR3 length equals 18 residues. CDR3 coding DNA: TGCAGTGCCGGGCAGGGACTAGCGGGAGCGACCTCCTACAATGAGCAGTTCTTC. Translation: CSAGQGLAGATSYNEQFF.

The V and J genes are TRBV9 and TRBJ2-1; D perhaps matches TRBD2 (6 bases). V lost 0 bases and J lost 4, with 11 bases in between. The CDR3 length is 15 residues. The germline gives CDR1 SGDLS, CDR2 YYNGEE. CDR3 DNA sequence: TGTGCCAGCAGCGTAGGGAGGGCAACTTACAATGAGCAGTTCTTC. Translating gives CASSVGRATYNEQFF.

The chain couples TRBV20-1 to TRBJ2-1; no clear D. The V gene lost 0 bases and the J gene lost 9 bases, with 6 bases spanning the gap. This CDR3 is 11 amino acids long. Germline V gene lookup returns CDR1 DFQATT and CDR2 SNEGSKA (reference sequence). CDR3 residues: CSARDAGEQFF. CDR3 in DNA: TGCAGTGCTAGAGATGCAGGTGAGCAGTTCTTC.

The chain has TRBV7-9 and TRBJ1-3; no clear D. Germline V gene lookup returns CDR1 SEHNR and CDR2 FQNEAQ (reference sequence). CDR3 length: 12 amino acids. V lost 8 bases and J lost 0, with 5 bases in between. DNA for the CDR3: TGTGCCAGCTGCGACTCTGGAAACACCATATATTTT. Its protein is CASCDSGNTIYF.

CDR3 nucleotide sequence: TGTGCCAGCAGTCAAGACTTTCTCTATGGCTACACCTTC. It yields the protein CASSQDFLYGYTF. This chain joins TRBV6-5 and TRBJ1-2, with D unclear. Deletions cut 5 bases from V and 4 bases from J, with 11 bases between. Germline lookup yields CDR1 MNHEY and CDR2 SVGAGI. CDR3 length equals 13 residues.

This clonotype was seen at least ten times. The rearrangement uses TRBV29-1 and TRBJ1-1; TRBD1 matches 9 bases. After removal of 2 bases from V and 3 bases from J, the junction contained 1 base not matched to a gene. CDR3 size: 13 residues. From germline, CDR1 is SQVTM and CDR2 ANQGSEA. The CDR3 region is CSVERDRDTEAFF. The CDR3 DNA follows: TGCAGCGTTGAAAGGGACAGGGACACTGAAGCTTTCTTT.

This clonotype was found a few times. The rearrangement uses TRBV20-1 and TRBJ1-4, with D tentatively TRBD1 (6 bases). Trimming cost V 5 bases and J 4 bases, with 11 bases left between them. The CDR3 consists of 13 residues. Germline V gene lookup returns CDR1 DFQATT and CDR2 SNEGSKA (reference sequence). The CDR3 DNA reads TGCAGTGCTCGAGGGGACATTAATGAAAAACTGTTTTTT. It translates to CSARGDINEKLFF.

There are a few counts of this clonotype. The chain carries TRBV18 and TRBJ2-5; D gene unclear. The CDR3 extends over 14 amino acids. Germline values: CDR1 KGHSH, CDR2 LQKENI. V dropped 3 bases and J dropped 0 bases, with 8 bases sitting between them. The CDR3 here is CASSPNGNQETQYF. DNA of the CDR3: TGTGCCAGCTCACCTAACGGCAACCAAGAGACCCAGTACTTC.

V gene TRBV12-3 or TRBV12-4 combines with J gene TRBJ2-1; 13 bases line up with TRBD2. The CDR3 extends over 15 amino acids. With 6 bases clipped from V and 7 bases from J, the junction kept 6 bases outside the gene matches. As DNA, the CDR3 is TGTGCCAGCAGCACTAGCGGGAGGGCCTTAAATGAGCAGTTCTTC. Translated, it gives CASSTSGRALNEQFF.

CDR3 DNA sequence: TGTGCCAGCTCCGAACCGGGACTAGGCTACGAGCAGTACGTC. It codes for CASSEPGLGYEQYV. The chain joins TRBV18 to TRBJ2-7; TRBD2 agrees at 8 bases. The CDR3 totals 14 residues. Trimming removed 6 bases from V and 3 bases from J; junction bases left unmatched: 7. The germline V gene has CDR1 KGHSH and CDR2 LQKENI.

In this sample, this clonotype turned up a few times. The CDR3 DNA sequence: TGTGCCAGCAGTTTTCTCACGGATAACACTGAAGCTTTCTTT. This translates into CASSFLTDNTEAFF. The V gene is TRBV27, the J gene TRBJ1-1; unclear D gene. Trimming stripped 3 bases from V and 2 bases from J, with 10 bases between. The germline gives CDR1 MNHEY, CDR2 SMNVEV (reference sequence). The CDR3 has 14 amino acids.

Ten or more counts support this clonotype. This chain joins TRBV12-3 or TRBV12-4 and TRBJ2-5; tentatively, D is TRBD1 (6 bases). V lost 2 bases and J 5 bases, leaving 9 bases between the germline ends. The CDR3 extends over 13 amino acids. In DNA, the CDR3 is TGTGCCAGCAGTTTATGGCAGGGGGAGACCCAGTACTTC. It is translated as CASSLWQGETQYF.